These T cell receptor beta chains were read from a single sample in a study of T-cell reconstitution after alpha-beta-depleted transplantation in children. MiXCR, applied by TCRdb to the PCR reads, yields one record per CDR3 protein. The data hold about 110,000 distinct CDR3 sequences, with about 9.4% observed a single time. Sequenced here: PBMCs from the stem cell graft donor, sampled from the stem cell graft. These receptors all come from a human donor who donated a stem cell graft to a child with acute lymphoblastic leukemia. Each CDR3 is given with its conserved first and last residue. D genes are given only for firm matches. Expanded clones get a size class; other rows say once, few or many, or leave the size out.

CDR3nt	CDR3aa	j_gene	abundance	d_gene	v_gene
TGTGCCAGCAGTTACTCGGACGCTAGCGGGGGTAAGGAGCAGTACTTC	CASSYSDASGGKEQYF	TRBJ2-7	many	TRBD2	TRBV6-5
TGTGCCAGCAGAGGGACAGGGGAGACGAGAAGCAATCAGCCCCAGCATTTT	CASRGTGETRSNQPQHF	TRBJ1-5	.	TRBD1	TRBV6-1
TGTGCCAGCAGCTTCAGGGGAGGAGCCGGGGCCAACGGCCTGACTTTC	CASSFRGGAGANGLTF	TRBJ2-6	.	.	TRBV7-2
TGCAGTCTCGCGGGACAGGGTTTAAAGACCCAGTACTTC	CSLAGQGLKTQYF	TRBJ2-5	many	TRBD1	TRBV20-1
TGCAGTGCTAGTGGCGGGAGTTATGGCACCGGGGAGCTGTTTTTT	CSASGGSYGTGELFF	TRBJ2-2	many	TRBD2	TRBV20-1
TGCATCGTTGAAGATGGCTCGAGGGTCCTCCACTTT	CIVEDGSRVLHF	TRBJ1-6	.	.	TRBV29-1
TGTGCCAGCAGCTTAGTTGGGGGGGTAGGATACAATGAGCAGTTCTTC	CASSLVGGVGYNEQFF	TRBJ2-1	many	TRBD2	TRBV7-6
TGTGCCAGCAGCTCCCTTAGCGGGAGGGCCTGGGATGAGCAGTTCTTC	CASSSLSGRAWDEQFF	TRBJ2-1	many	TRBD2	TRBV7-9
TGTGCCAGCTCACGGGACCAAGAGCAGTTCTTC	CASSRDQEQFF	TRBJ2-1	many	.	TRBV18
TGTGCTAGCAGCTTGAAGACAGGGCAAGAGACCCAGTACTTC	CASSLKTGQETQYF	TRBJ2-5	.	TRBD1	TRBV7-7
TGTGCCAGCCTAGGACGGACAGATACGCACTATTTT	CASLGRTDTHYF	TRBJ2-3	many	.	TRBV18
TGTGCCAGCGGCCCTCGGGGACTCTACGAGCAGTACTTC	CASGPRGLYEQYF	TRBJ2-7	many	.	TRBV27
TGCAGTGCTATGCCCCCTACTCGGTCCAATGAGCAGTTCTTC	CSAMPPTRSNEQFF	TRBJ2-1	many	.	TRBV20-1
TGTGCCAGCAGGGGGACAGGGATCTACAATGAGCAGTTCTTC	CASRGTGIYNEQFF	TRBJ2-1	many	TRBD1	TRBV12-3/TRBV12-4
TGTGCCAGCAGCCACATACAGGGGGCGGGCACCGGGGAGCTGTTTTTT	CASSHIQGAGTGELFF	TRBJ2-2	many	TRBD1	TRBV3-1
TGTGCCATCAGACTAGCGGCGAACACCGGGGAGCTGTTTTTT	CAIRLAANTGELFF	TRBJ2-2	many	TRBD2	TRBV10-3
TGTGCCAGCAGTTACCATGGGACTAGCGGGGGGGCAGGAGACACCGGGGAGCTGTTTTTT	CASSYHGTSGGAGDTGELFF	TRBJ2-2	many	TRBD2	TRBV6-2/TRBV6-3
TGTGCCAGCAGCTTAGCGGGAGTCGATACGCAGTATTTT	CASSLAGVDTQYF	TRBJ2-3	many	.	TRBV7-9
TGTGCCAGCAGCCGAGTAGGGGGCAGGGGGCGCGCCCTGTCAGAGGGTGAGCAGTTCTTC	CASSRVGGRGRALSEGEQFF	TRBJ2-1	.	TRBD1	TRBV7-6
TGTGCCAGCAGTCTTAGCGGGTCTAGCACAGATACGCAGTATTTT	CASSLSGSSTDTQYF	TRBJ2-3	.	TRBD2	TRBV6-1
TGTGCCAGCAGTTTAGGTCTAGCGGTCTCCTACGAGCAGTACTTC	CASSLGLAVSYEQYF	TRBJ2-7	many	TRBD2	TRBV12-3/TRBV12-4
TGTGCCAGCAGCAGTAACAGGGATCGAAAAGAGACCCAGTACTTC	CASSSNRDRKETQYF	TRBJ2-5	many	.	TRBV12-3/TRBV12-4
TGTGCCAGCAGCTTAGAGGACGAGGGCCTCTATGGCTACACCTTC	CASSLEDEGLYGYTF	TRBJ1-2	many	.	TRBV7-8
TGTGCCAGCAGCCCCGGCGGGCCGAACACTGAAGCTTTCTTT	CASSPGGPNTEAFF	TRBJ1-1	few	.	TRBV7-2
TGTGCCAGCAGCCTGAGACAGGGGGCATATGGCTACACCTTC	CASSLRQGAYGYTF	TRBJ1-2	many	TRBD1	TRBV12-3/TRBV12-4
TGTCCCAGCAGCCAGGAATCCATCTATGGCTACACCTTC	CPSSQESIYGYTF	TRBJ1-2	.	.	TRBV3-1
TGTGCCAGCAGCTTAGCGCGTCAGGGGGGCAGCACCGGGGAGCTGTTTTTT	CASSLARQGGSTGELFF	TRBJ2-2	once	.	TRBV7-6
TGCGCCAGCAGCGCCGGGACAGGGGGCTACAATGAGCAGTTCTTC	CASSAGTGGYNEQFF	TRBJ2-1	many	TRBD1	TRBV5-1
TGTGCCAGCAGCCCATCGGGACAGACCCTTGATGGCTACACCTTC	CASSPSGQTLDGYTF	TRBJ1-2	many	TRBD1	TRBV7-9
TGCGCCAGCAGCTTAGTGGGACAGGGGGCCATGAACACTGAAGCTTTCTTT	CASSLVGQGAMNTEAFF	TRBJ1-1	many	TRBD1	TRBV5-1
TGTGCCAGCAGCTTACTAGAAACTACATATACGCAGTATTTT	CASSLLETTYTQYF	TRBJ2-3	.	.	TRBV7-6
TGTGCCAGCAGTTTATACCTAGAGCAAGAGACCCAGTACTTC	CASSLYLEQETQYF	TRBJ2-5	many	.	TRBV28
TGTGCCAGCAGCTTCGGGGTACTCGAAAAACTGTTTTTT	CASSFGVLEKLFF	TRBJ1-4	many	.	TRBV7-9